Below are 31 T cell receptor beta chains sequenced from a single sample in a study of metastatic and nonmetastatic thyroid tumors (dated by TCRdb to 2018 to 2021). No patient had received any treatment before thyroid surgery. Receptor amplification or capture employed PCR. The data were produced on an Illumina HiSeq 4000. TCRdb handled the public reads itself, with Q25 trimming in fastp and clone calling in MiXCR, and kept productive beta chains. Within this sample are about 53,000 clones, with approximately 22% of them counted one time only. The ten largest clonotypes hold about 3.9% of the sample. Sequenced material: blood. The receptors originated from a female donor with papillary thyroid cancer or a benign thyroid nodule (not recorded which). Some clones in this sample may be carry-over from other donors' samples.

A few counts support this clone. A much larger clone is a single base away; this may be a read error. The gene calls are TRBV27 and TRBJ1-1; TRBD1 is a possible D gene (5 bases). Trimming stripped 0 bases from V and 3 bases from J, with 8 bases between. This CDR3 is built from 14 residues. Germline values: CDR1 MNHEY, CDR2 SMNVEV (reference sequence). CDR3 nucleotides: TGTGCCAGCAGTTTATCAGGGGACGACACTGAAGCTTTCTTT. Its translation is CASSLSGDDTEAFF.

At least ten counts were recorded for this clone. This sequence joins TRBV28 and TRBJ2-2; 11 bases align to TRBD2. V was clipped by 9 bases and J by 1 base; unmatched bases: 4. The CDR3 consists of 15 residues. Germline assignment: CDR1 MDHEN and CDR2 SYDVKM. This CDR3 is CASDGTSGNTGELFF. The CDR3 coding sequence is TGTGCCAGTGACGGGACTAGCGGGAACACCGGGGAGCTGTTTTTT.

This clone was found once. The rearrangement joins TRBV5-1 to TRBJ1-2; D is possibly TRBD1 (6 bases). Per the germline V gene, CDR1 is SGHRS and CDR2 is YFSETQ. Trimming cost V 4 bases and J 6 bases, with 13 bases left between them. The length of the CDR3 is 13 residues. The CDR3 coding sequence is TGCGCCAGCAGCGTACAGGGTGGGGATGGCTACACCTTC. It yields the protein CASSVQGGDGYTF.

This clone was seen ten or more times. The chain has TRBV30 and TRBJ1-2; the D is unclear. Trimming took 3 bases from V and 5 from J, leaving 10 bases between them. The germline gives CDR1 GTSNPN, CDR2 SVGIG (reference sequence). This CDR3 region has 12 residues. The CDR3 DNA is TGTGCCTGGAGGGGCGGAGGGTATGGCTACACCTTC. Amino acids: CAWRGGGYGYTF.

Within the sample, this clone is medium-sized. V gene TRBV4-2 combines with J gene TRBJ1-4; TRBD1 matches 10 bases. Germline values: CDR1 LGHNA, CDR2 YNFKEQ. The ends lost 3 bases at V and 6 bases at J; junction bases unmatched: 7. The CDR3 has 16 amino acids. This CDR3 reads CASSQRGGTGDEKLFF. CDR3 in DNA: TGTGCCAGCAGCCAGAGAGGGGGGACAGGGGATGAAAAACTGTTTTTT.

For this clone: This likely comes from a read error, as the CDR3 has no conserved phenylalanine or tryptophan at its end. The chain uses TRBV28 and TRBJ2-5, with D perhaps assigned TRBD1 or TRBD2 (6 bases each). Trimming pared 2 bases from V and 0 bases from J, leaving 13 bases between. CDR1 MDHEN and CDR2 SYDVKM come from the germline V gene. CDR3 length: 16 amino acids. This CDR3 is CASSLARGAYQETQYY. CDR3 nucleotides: TGTGCCAGCAGTTTAGCTAGGGGGGCGTACCAAGAGACCCAGTACTAC.

This clone has a count of ten or more. The chain employs TRBV7-3 and TRBJ2-7, with 7 bases lining up with TRBD2. Germline V lookup: CDR1 SGHTA, CDR2 FQGTGA. V lost 4 bases, J lost 6 bases, and 9 bases stayed unmatched. The CDR3 sequence is 14 residues long. The CDR3, as DNA: TGTGCCAGCAGCTCGGCGGGAGATCGGGGCGAGCAGTACTTC. This gives the protein CASSSAGDRGEQYF.

This clone turned up a few times. The V call is TRBV19, the J call TRBJ2-7; D gene ambiguous. The V end lost 3 bases, the J end lost 1 base, and 10 bases lay between the germline ends. The CDR3 sequence is 14 residues long. The V gene's germline CDR1 is LNHDA and CDR2 SQIVND (reference sequence). The CDR3 DNA reads as TGTGCCAGTAGTATCGAAGGGCGGTCCTACGAGCAGTACTTC. Its translation is CASSIEGRSYEQYF.

This clone was observed many times. This sequence joins TRBV20-1 and TRBJ2-1; 7 bases are shared with TRBD2. Germline-derived CDR1 and CDR2 are DFQATT and SNEGSKA (reference sequence). This CDR3 spans 13 amino acids. CDR3 bases: TGCAGCCCAGACGGGGGGAAGAACAATGAGCAGTTCTTC. Protein product: CSPDGGKNNEQFF.

This clone was detected ten times or more. The rearrangement uses TRBV18 and TRBJ2-2; D is undetermined. CDR3 length: 15 residues. Germline assignment: CDR1 KGHSH and CDR2 LQKENI. Trimming cost V 1 base and J 4 bases, with 10 bases left between them. DNA for the CDR3: TGTGCCAGCTCACCACGACTGGAAATCACCGGGGAGCTGTTTTTT. Residues: CASSPRLEITGELFF.

At least ten counts were recorded for this clone. This chain's CDR3 is CASSQVGVRTEAFF. CDR3 coding DNA: TGTGCCAGCAGCCAGGTGGGGGTGAGAACTGAAGCTTTCTTT. This chain joins TRBV4-2 and TRBJ1-1, with D maybe TRBD1 (5 bases). CDR3 length equals 14 residues. V was clipped by 3 bases and J by 5 bases, with 13 bases between them. Germline V lookup: CDR1 LGHNA, CDR2 YNFKEQ.

The CDR3 here is CSARGPAGLNEQFF. The CDR3 DNA sequence: TGCAGTGCTAGGGGGCCTGCGGGGTTGAATGAGCAGTTCTTC. V is TRBV20-1 and J is TRBJ2-1; D is possibly TRBD2 (6 bases). Germline V gene sequence: CDR1 DFQATT, CDR2 SNEGSKA (reference sequence). Trimming took 3 bases from V and 7 from J, leaving 16 bases between them. The CDR3 length is 14 residues.

This clone has at least ten counts. The V and J genes are TRBV6-1 and TRBJ2-1, with 8 bases lining up with TRBD1. The V and J ends lost 8 bases and 4 bases, in that order; junction bases with no gene match: 7. The CDR3 contains 14 residues. Germline values: CDR1 MNHNS, CDR2 SASEGT. CDR3 DNA sequence: TGTGCCAGCCTTACAGGGGGTGGGTACAATGAGCAGTTCTTC. It codes for CASLTGGGYNEQFF.

Ten or more counts support this clone. The chain is built from TRBV14 and TRBJ1-6, with unresolved D. Germline CDR1 reads SGHDN; CDR2 reads FVKESK. This CDR3 contains 14 residues. V was shortened by 0 bases and J by 7 bases, with 7 bases between the two germline ends. The CDR3 DNA is TGTGCCAGCAGCCAAGAGGTGTCCAATTCACCCCTCCACTTT. Protein product: CASSQEVSNSPLHF.

This clone was detected a few times. This sequence joins TRBV27 and TRBJ1-6, with D possibly being TRBD1 (5 bases). Trimming left V 2 bases short and J 10 bases short, with 18 bases between. The CDR3 is made up of 16 amino acids. Germline CDR1 MNHEY, CDR2 SMNVEV (reference sequence). The CDR3 region has the DNA TGTGCCAGCAGTTTACTGGTTATGGGGGTAGGCTCACCCCTCCACTTT. The encoded protein is CASSLLVMGVGSPLHF.

This clone was recorded a few times. The V gene is TRBV24-1, the J gene TRBJ2-1; 13 bases align to TRBD2. V dropped 8 bases and J dropped 8; count of bases not matched to a gene: 8. The germline V gene encodes CDR1 KGHDR and CDR2 SFDVKD. This CDR3 is built from 15 residues. This CDR3 reads CATMGLAGWKDEQFF. The DNA of the CDR3 is TGTGCCACCATGGGACTAGCGGGATGGAAGGATGAGCAGTTCTTC.

This clone was observed at least ten times. The V gene is TRBV3-1, the J gene TRBJ1-6; D ambiguous. The ends were cut back, 0 bases at V and 7 bases at J, with 10 bases in the middle. The CDR3 is made up of 15 amino acids. CDR1 and CDR2 from the germline V gene are LGHDT and YNNKEL (reference sequence). In DNA form, the CDR3 reads TGTGCCAGCAGCCAAGATAGCGGGTTGAATTCACCCCTCCACTTT. As protein: CASSQDSGLNSPLHF.

The table lists this clone with a few counts. V gene TRBV2 combines with J gene TRBJ2-7; D not certain. CDR3 length: 11 amino acids. V lost 2 bases, J lost 6 bases, and 5 bases lay in between. The germline gives CDR1 SNHLY, CDR2 FYNNEI. The CDR3 DNA is TGTGCCAGCAGTGAACGCTCCGAGCAGTACTTC. As protein: CASSERSEQYF.

A note on this clone: Without the conserved terminal phenylalanine or tryptophan, this CDR3 likely stems from a read error. The rearrangement links TRBV5-4 to TRBJ1-6; D not resolved. Germline V gene lookup returns CDR1 SGHNT and CDR2 YYREEE (reference sequence). Trimming cost V 0 bases and J 6 bases, with 7 bases left between them. The CDR3 extends over 14 amino acids. The CDR3 DNA reads as TGTGCCAGCAGCTTGGATATCCCTAATTCACCCCTCCACTCT. It codes for CASSLDIPNSPLHS.

The J gene is TRBJ2-7, the V gene TRBV27, with 8 bases matching TRBD1. V lost 6 bases and J lost 6; bases outside the gene matches: 7. The V gene's germline CDR1 is MNHEY and CDR2 SMNVEV (reference sequence). The CDR3 is 13 amino acids. CDR3 nucleotide sequence: TGTGCCAGCAGGACAGGGGCGGTTGGCGAGCAGTACTTC. This translates into CASRTGAVGEQYF.

Remarks on this clone: A much larger clone lies a single base off, so this may be a read error. V and J are TRBV27 and TRBJ2-3, with TRBD2 matching 7 bases. The CDR3 extends over 14 amino acids. The V gene's germline CDR1 is MNHEY and CDR2 SMNVEV (reference sequence). J was trimmed by 2 bases and V by 3 bases; bases with no gene match: 2. In DNA, the CDR3 is TGTGCCAGCAGTTTCCTAGCGGCCACAGATACGCAGTATTTT. It yields the protein CASSFLAATDTQYF.

As regards this clone: A read error may be the cause here, since a much bigger clone is one base away. J is TRBJ2-1 and V is TRBV5-4; a weak D match, TRBD2 (5 bases). The CDR3 has 14 residues. The germline V gene encodes CDR1 SGHNT and CDR2 YYREEE (reference sequence). The ends were cut back, 3 bases at V and 9 bases at J, with 16 bases in the middle. The CDR3 protein is CASSSGCGSGEQFF. The CDR3 nucleotides read TGTGCCAGCAGCTCCGGGTGTGGGAGTGGTGAGCAGTTCTTC.

The sample holds a few counts of this clone. This may be a read error: a much more frequent sequence differs by one nucleotide. The chain is built from TRBV29-1 and TRBJ2-5; D possibly corresponds to TRBD1 (5 bases). The germline V gene has CDR1 SQVTM and CDR2 ANQGSEA. The V end was cut by 0 bases, the J end by 5 bases, with 13 bases between. The CDR3 has 14 residues. In nucleotides, the CDR3 is TGCAGCGTTGAAGACCAGGGCATACTGGAGACCCAGTACTTC. Translation gives CSVEDQGILETQYF.

This clone has at least ten counts. The chain couples TRBV6-6 to TRBJ2-5; D possibly corresponds to TRBD1 (5 bases). Germline V CDR1 and CDR2: MNHNY, SVGAGI (reference sequence). V lost 0 bases to trimming and J lost 5 bases, with 13 bases between them. The CDR3 extends over 15 amino acids. Written as DNA, the CDR3 is TGTGCCAGCAGTTACTCAGGCAGGGCGGAGGAGACCCAGTACTTC. It is translated as CASSYSGRAEETQYF.

This clone appeared many times. V usage is TRBV19 and J usage is TRBJ2-7; D unclear. This CDR3 spans 11 amino acids. The germline gives CDR1 LNHDA, CDR2 SQIVND (reference sequence). The germline V and J ends were trimmed by 6 bases and 4 bases, with 7 bases remaining between them. CDR3 in DNA: TGTGCCAGTAGGAATTCTTACGAGCAGTACTTC. Translated, it gives CASRNSYEQYF.

Concerning this clone itself: Given a much more abundant clone one base away, this may be a read error. The rearrangement joins TRBV2 to TRBJ1-4, with D perhaps matching TRBD1 (5 bases). The CDR3 extends over 15 amino acids. V was clipped by 4 bases and J by 3 bases, with 12 bases between them. Germline-derived CDR1 and CDR2 are SNHLY and FYNNEI. The CDR3 protein is CASSVITGSNEKLFF. The DNA for the CDR3 is TGTGCCAGCAGTGTTATAACAGGTTCTAATGAAAAACTGTTTTTT.

This clone was seen ten or more times. The rearrangement uses TRBV20-1 and TRBJ1-5; D gene unclear. CDR3 length: 13 residues. Germline assignment: CDR1 DFQATT and CDR2 SNEGSKA (reference sequence). Trimming pared 3 bases from V and 4 bases from J, leaving 10 bases between. This CDR3 reads CSASRQPNQPQHF. The CDR3 DNA is TGCAGTGCTAGCAGGCAGCCGAATCAGCCCCAGCATTTT.

This clone was counted only a few times. Given a much more abundant clone one base away, this may be a read error. CDR3 sequence (DNA): TGTGCCACCAGTCACCCCGGCCGCGGGAACAATGAGCAGTTCTTC. This encodes CATSHPGRGNNEQFF. The chain uses TRBV24-1 and TRBJ2-1; perhaps TRBD2 as D (6 bases). CDR1 is KGHDR and CDR2 is SFDVKD in the germline V gene. The germline V and J ends were trimmed by 6 bases and 5 bases, with 16 bases remaining between them. This CDR3 has 15 amino acids.

The rearrangement joins TRBV7-8 to TRBJ2-7; D not certain. The CDR3 spans 15 residues. Between the trimmed V and J ends, which lost 6 bases and 2 bases, there was a span of 17 bases. The germline V gene encodes CDR1 SGHVS and CDR2 FQNEAQ. The chain's CDR3 is CASRARAVGTYEQYF. For the CDR3, the DNA is TGTGCCAGCAGGGCACGGGCAGTCGGTACCTACGAGCAGTACTTC.

This clone came up a few times. A much larger clone lies one base from this, so it may be a read error. The chain carries TRBV5-6 and TRBJ1-4, with D perhaps TRBD1 (5 bases). Between the trimmed V and J ends, which lost 6 bases and 0 bases, there was a span of 9 bases. The CDR3 sequence is 14 residues long. CDR1 is SGHDT, CDR2 YYEEEE, per germline. CDR3 sequence reads: CASIPTATNEKLFF. CDR3 DNA sequence: TGTGCCAGCATCCCGACAGCAACTAATGAAAAACTGTTTTTT.

The CDR3 nucleotides read TGTGCCAGCAGCTTCAGGGGGGACGTCGCCTACACCTTC. This translates into CASSFRGDVAYTF. The chain uses TRBV5-4 and TRBJ1-2; 7 bases are shared with TRBD1. The CDR3 sequence is 13 residues long. Per the germline V gene, CDR1 is SGHNT and CDR2 is YYREEE (reference sequence). Unmatched junction bases numbered 8, after V lost 2 bases and J lost 10 bases.